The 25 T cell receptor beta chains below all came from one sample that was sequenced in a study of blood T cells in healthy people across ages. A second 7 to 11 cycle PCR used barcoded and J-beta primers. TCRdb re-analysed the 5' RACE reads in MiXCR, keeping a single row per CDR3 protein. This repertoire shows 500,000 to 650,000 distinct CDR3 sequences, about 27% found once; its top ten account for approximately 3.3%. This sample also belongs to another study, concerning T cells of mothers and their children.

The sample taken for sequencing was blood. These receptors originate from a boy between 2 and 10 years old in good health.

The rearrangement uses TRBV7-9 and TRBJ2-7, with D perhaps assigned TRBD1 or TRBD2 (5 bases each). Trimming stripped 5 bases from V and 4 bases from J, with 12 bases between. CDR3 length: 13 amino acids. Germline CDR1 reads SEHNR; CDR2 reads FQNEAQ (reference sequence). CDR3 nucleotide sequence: TGTGCCAGCAGCACCGGGGCAATATACGAGCAGTACTTC. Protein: CASSTGAIYEQYF. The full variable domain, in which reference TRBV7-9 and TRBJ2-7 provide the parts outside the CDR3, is DTGVSQNPRHKITKRGQNVTFRCDPISEHNRLYWYRQTLGQGPEFLTYFQNEAQLEKSRLLSDRFSAERPKGSFSTLEIQRTEQGDSAMYLCASSTGAIYEQYFGPGTRLTVT.

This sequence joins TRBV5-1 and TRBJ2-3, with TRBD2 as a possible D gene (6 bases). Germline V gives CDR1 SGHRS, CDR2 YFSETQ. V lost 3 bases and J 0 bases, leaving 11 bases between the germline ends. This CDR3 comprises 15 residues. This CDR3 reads CASSWAGRSTDTQYF. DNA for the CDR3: TGCGCCAGCAGCTGGGCGGGAAGGAGCACAGATACGCAGTATTTT.

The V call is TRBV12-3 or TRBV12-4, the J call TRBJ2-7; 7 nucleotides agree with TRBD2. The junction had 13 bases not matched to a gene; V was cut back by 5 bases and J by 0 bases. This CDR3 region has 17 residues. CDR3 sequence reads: CASSTIPRGGSSYEQYF. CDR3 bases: TGTGCCAGCAGTACAATCCCGCGGGGAGGGAGCTCCTACGAGCAGTACTTC.

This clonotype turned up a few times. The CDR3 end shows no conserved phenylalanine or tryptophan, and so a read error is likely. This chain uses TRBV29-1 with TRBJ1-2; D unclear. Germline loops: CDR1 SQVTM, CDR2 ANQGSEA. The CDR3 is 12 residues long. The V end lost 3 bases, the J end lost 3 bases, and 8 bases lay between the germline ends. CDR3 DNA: TGCAGCGTTGATGGCAGCCACTATGGCTACACCCTC. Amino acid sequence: CSVDGSHYGYTL.

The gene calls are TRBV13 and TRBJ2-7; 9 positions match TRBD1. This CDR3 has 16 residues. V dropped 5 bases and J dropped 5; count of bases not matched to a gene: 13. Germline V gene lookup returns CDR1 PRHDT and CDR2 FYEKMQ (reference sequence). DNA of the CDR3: TGTGCCAGCAGCAATCATAGGGGACAGGGATGGGACGAGCAGTACTTC. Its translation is CASSNHRGQGWDEQYF.

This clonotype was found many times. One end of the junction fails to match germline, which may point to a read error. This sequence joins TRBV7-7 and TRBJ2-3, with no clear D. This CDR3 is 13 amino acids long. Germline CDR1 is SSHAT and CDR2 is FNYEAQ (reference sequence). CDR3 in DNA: TGTGCTAGCAGCCCTTTAAGCACAGATACGCAGTATTTT. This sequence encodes CASSPLSTDTQYF.

In DNA form, the CDR3 reads TGCAGCGTGCCGAGGGACACTGACAATGAGCAGTTCTTC. This encodes CSVPRDTDNEQFF. This chain connects TRBV29-1 to TRBJ2-1; weak D call: TRBD1 (6 bases). The CDR3 is made up of 13 amino acids. Germline loops: CDR1 SQVTM, CDR2 ANQGSEA. The germline V and J ends were trimmed by 6 bases and 5 bases, with 14 bases remaining between them.

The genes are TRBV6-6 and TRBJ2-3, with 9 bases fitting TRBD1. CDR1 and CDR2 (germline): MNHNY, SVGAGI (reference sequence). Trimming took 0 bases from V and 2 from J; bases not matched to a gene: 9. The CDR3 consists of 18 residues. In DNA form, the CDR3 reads TGTGCCAGCAGTTACTCCAGGACAGGGGAGGGCCCCACAGATACGCAGTATTTT. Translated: CASSYSRTGEGPTDTQYF.

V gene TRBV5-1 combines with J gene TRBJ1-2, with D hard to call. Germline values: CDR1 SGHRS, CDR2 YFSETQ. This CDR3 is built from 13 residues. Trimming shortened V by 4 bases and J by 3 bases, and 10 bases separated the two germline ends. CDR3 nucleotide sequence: TGCGCCAGCAGCGCTGACCCAGACTATGGCTACACCTTC. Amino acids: CASSADPDYGYTF.

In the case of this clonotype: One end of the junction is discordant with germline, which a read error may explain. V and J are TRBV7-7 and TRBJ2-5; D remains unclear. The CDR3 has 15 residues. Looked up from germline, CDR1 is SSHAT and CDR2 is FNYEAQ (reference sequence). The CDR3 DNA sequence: TGTGCTAGCAGCTTAATTAACGGGCAGCAAGAGACCCAGTACTTC. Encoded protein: CASSLINGQQETQYF. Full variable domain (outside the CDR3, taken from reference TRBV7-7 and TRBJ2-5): GAGVSQSPRYKVTKRGQDVTLRCDPISSHATLYWYQQALGQGPEFLTYFNYEAQPDKSGLPSDRFSAERPEGSISTLTIQRTEQRDSAMYRCASSLINGQQETQYFGPGTRLLVL.

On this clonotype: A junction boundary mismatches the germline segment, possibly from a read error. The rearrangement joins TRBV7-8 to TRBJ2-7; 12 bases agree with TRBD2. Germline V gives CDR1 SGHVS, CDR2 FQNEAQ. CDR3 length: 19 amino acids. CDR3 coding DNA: TGTGCCAGCAGCAAAAACCGGGACGACTGGACTAGCGGGACCTACGGGCAGTACTTC. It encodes CASSKNRDDWTSGTYGQYF. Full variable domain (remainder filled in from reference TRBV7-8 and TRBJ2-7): GAGVSQSPRYKVAKRGQDVALRCDPISGHVSLFWYQQALGQGPEFLTYFQNEAQLDKSGLPSDRFFAERPEGSVSTLKIQRTQQEDSAVYLCASSKNRDDWTSGTYGQYFGPGTRLTVT.

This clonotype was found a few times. The CDR3 bases are TGTGCCAGTAAGGGGGGGGGTATAGAAGAGACCCAGTACTTC. This gives the protein CASKGGGIEETQYF. The chain employs TRBV11-2 and TRBJ2-5; possibly TRBD2 for D (7 bases). Germline V gives CDR1 SGHAT, CDR2 FQNNGV. V was cut by 9 bases and J by 3 bases, with 17 bases left in between. The CDR3 totals 14 residues.

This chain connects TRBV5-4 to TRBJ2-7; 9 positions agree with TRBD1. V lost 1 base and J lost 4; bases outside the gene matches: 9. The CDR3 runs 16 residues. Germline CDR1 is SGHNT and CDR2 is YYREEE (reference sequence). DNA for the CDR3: TGTGCCAGCAGCTTGCACATCCGGGACAGGGTATACGAGCAGTACTTC. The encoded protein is CASSLHIRDRVYEQYF.

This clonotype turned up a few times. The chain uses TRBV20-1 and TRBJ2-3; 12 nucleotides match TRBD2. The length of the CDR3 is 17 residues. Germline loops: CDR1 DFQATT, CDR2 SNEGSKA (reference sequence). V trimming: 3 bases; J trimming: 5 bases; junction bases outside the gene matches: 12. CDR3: CSASETSGSPFQDTQYF. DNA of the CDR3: TGCAGTGCTAGTGAGACTAGCGGGAGCCCATTTCAAGATACGCAGTATTTT.

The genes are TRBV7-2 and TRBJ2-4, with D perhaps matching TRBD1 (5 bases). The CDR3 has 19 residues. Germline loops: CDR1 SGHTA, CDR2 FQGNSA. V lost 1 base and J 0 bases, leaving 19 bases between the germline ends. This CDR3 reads CASSLGQPVSLLAKNIQYF. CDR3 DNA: TGTGCCAGCAGCTTAGGACAGCCGGTTAGTTTGCTAGCCAAAAACATTCAGTACTTC.

DNA for the CDR3: TGTGCCAGCTCAGGACTAGGGGGCGAGCAGTACTTC. Protein product: CASSGLGGEQYF. The chain links TRBV18 to TRBJ2-5, with a tentative D call TRBD2 (7 bases). The DNA end is a closer match to TRBJ2-7, so the J assignment may be wrong. The CDR3 is 12 residues long. In germline, CDR1 is KGHSH, CDR2 LQKENI.

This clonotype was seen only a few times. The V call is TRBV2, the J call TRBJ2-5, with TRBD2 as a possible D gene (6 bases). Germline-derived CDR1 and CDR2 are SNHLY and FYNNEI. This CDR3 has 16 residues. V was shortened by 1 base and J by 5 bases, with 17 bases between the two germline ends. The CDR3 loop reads CASSEVFGGTGETQYF. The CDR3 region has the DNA TGTGCCAGCAGTGAAGTTTTTGGCGGGACGGGGGAGACCCAGTACTTC.

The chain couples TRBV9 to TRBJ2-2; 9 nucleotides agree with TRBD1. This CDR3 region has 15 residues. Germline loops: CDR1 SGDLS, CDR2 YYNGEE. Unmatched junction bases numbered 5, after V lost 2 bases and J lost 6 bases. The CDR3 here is CASSVGTGLSGELFF. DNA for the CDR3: TGTGCCAGCAGCGTCGGGACAGGGTTGTCCGGGGAGCTGTTTTTT.

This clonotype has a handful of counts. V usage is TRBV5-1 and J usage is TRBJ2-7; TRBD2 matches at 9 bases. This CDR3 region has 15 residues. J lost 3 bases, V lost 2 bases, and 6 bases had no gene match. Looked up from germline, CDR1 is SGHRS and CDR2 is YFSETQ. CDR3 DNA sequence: TGCGCCAGCAGCTTAGCGGGAGGCAGGGGCTACGAGCAGTACTTC. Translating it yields CASSLAGGRGYEQYF.

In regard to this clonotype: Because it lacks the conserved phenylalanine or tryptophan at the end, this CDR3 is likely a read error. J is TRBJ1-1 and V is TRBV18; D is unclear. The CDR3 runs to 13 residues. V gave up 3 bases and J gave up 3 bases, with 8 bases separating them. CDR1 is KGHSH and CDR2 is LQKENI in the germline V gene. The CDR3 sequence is CASSPLRDTEAFL. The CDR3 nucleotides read TGTGCCAGCTCACCGCTACGGGACACTGAAGCTTTCCTT.

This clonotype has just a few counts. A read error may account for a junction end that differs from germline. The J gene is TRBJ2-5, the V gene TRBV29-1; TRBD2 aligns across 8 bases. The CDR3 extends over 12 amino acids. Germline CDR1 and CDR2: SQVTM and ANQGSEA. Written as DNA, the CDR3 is TGCAGCGTTTCCCATGGGCGGGAGGACCTACGGTTC. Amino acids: CSVSHGREDLRF.

CDR3 DNA: TGTGCCACCAGTTTACCGGGACGCCAAAACTTCCACACTAATGAAAAACTGTTTTTT. Translated: CATSLPGRQNFHTNEKLFF. This chain connects TRBV15 to TRBJ1-4, with TRBD1 as a possible D gene (5 bases). The V end lost 6 bases, the J end lost 2 bases, and 25 bases lay between the germline ends. The CDR3 is 19 amino acids. In germline, CDR1 is LNHNV, CDR2 YYDKDF (reference sequence).

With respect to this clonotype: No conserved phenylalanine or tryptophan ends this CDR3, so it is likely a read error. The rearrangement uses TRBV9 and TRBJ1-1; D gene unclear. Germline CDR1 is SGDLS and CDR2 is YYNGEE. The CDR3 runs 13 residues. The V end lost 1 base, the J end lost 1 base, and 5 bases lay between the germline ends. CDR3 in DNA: TGTGCCAGCAGCGTACACCCGAACACTGAAGCTTTCTCT. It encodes CASSVHPNTEAFS.

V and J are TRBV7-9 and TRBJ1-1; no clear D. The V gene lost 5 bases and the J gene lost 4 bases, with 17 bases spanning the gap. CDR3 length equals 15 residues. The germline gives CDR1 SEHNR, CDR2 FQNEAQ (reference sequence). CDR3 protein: CASSPSWPPITEAFF. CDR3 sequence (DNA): TGTGCCAGCAGCCCCTCGTGGCCCCCAATCACTGAAGCTTTCTTT.

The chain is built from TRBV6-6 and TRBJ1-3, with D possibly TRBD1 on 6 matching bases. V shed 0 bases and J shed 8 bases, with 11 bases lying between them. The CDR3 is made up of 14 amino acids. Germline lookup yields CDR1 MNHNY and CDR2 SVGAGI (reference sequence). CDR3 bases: TGTGCCAGCAGTTACTCGACAGGTCTGGACACCATATATTTT. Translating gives CASSYSTGLDTIYF.